The entry below describes one TCR beta chain. Per the original methods: Nucleated cell number was recorded as an estimate derived from reference gene primer amplification. TCRdb's table, derived via immunoSEQ multiplex PCR, lists solely in-frame clones and lacks some. The V and J calls and clone size were taken over from that table, and D and trimming were inferred from the DNA. The sample lists approximately 210,000 clones, 88% seen once, with 1.5% to 2% in the top ten. This sample is part of a study of blood T cell repertoires in COVID-19. This CDR3 has 15 residues. Looked up from germline, CDR1 is SGHTA and CDR2 is FQGTGA. V lost 5 bases and J lost 5; bases outside the gene matches: 8.

Sequencing was carried out using peripheral blood. The gene calls are TRBV7-3 and TRBJ2-1; 8 bases are shared with TRBD2. The TCR comes from a man aged 65-85 years with acute or convalescent COVID-19. CDR3 in amino acids: CASSPRLAGHNEQFF. The CDR3 DNA sequence: TGTGCCAGCAGCCCCCGTCTAGCGGGCCACAATGAGCAGTTCTTC.